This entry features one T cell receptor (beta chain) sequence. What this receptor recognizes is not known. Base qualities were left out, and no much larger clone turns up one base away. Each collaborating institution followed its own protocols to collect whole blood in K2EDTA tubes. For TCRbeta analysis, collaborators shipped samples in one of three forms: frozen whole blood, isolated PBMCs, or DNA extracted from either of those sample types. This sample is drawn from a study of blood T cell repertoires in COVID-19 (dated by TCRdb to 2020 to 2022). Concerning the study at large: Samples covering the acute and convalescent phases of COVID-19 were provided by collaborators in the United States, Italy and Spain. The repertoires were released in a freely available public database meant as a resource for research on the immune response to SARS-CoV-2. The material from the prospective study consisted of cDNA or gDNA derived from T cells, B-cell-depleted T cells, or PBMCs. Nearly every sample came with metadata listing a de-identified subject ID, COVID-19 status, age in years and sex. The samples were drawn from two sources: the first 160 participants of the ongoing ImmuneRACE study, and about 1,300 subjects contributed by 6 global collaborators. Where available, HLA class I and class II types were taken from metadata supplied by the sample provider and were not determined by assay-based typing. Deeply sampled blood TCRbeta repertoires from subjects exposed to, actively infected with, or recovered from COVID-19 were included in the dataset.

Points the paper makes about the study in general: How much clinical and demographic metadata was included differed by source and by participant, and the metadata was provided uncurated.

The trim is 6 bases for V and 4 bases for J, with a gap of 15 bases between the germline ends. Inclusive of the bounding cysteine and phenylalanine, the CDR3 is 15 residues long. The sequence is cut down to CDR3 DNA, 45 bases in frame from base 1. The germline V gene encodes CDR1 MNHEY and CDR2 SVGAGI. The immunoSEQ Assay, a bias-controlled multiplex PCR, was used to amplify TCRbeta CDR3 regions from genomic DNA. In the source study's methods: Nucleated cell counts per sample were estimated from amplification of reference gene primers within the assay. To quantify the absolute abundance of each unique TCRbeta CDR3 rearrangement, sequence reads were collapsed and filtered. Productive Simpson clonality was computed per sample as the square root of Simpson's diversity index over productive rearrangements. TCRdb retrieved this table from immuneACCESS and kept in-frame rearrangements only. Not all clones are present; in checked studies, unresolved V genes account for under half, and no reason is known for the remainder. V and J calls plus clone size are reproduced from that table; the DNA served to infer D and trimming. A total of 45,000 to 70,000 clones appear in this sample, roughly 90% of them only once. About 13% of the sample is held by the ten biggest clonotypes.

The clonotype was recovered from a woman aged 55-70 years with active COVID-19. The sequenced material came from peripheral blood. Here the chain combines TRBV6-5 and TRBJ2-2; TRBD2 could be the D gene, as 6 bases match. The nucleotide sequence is TGTGCCAGCAGCCGCTCGTGGGACTTCACCGGGGAGCTGTTTTTT. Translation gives CASSRSWDFTGELFF.